Here is one TCR beta chain with its context. This may stem from a read error, because a much larger clone lies one nucleotide away. The CDR3 covers 15 residues. The source of the sample is a study of cytomegalovirus exposure and HLA in healthy donors. Healthy bone marrow donors made up the donors. The PCR had 60 Vbeta and 13 Jbeta primers. The data were produced by immunoSEQ multiplex PCR, yet TCRdb's version contains in-frame clones alone and is incomplete. The data contain more than 100,000 clones, roughly 78% of them singletons. The sequencing input was PBMCs. This rearrangement joins TRBV21-1 to TRBJ2-7; the table's D call TRBD1 went unverified against the DNA. TRBV21-1 is marked as a pseudogene. The TCR comes from a man in his forties or fifties in good health and CMV-seropositive. CDR3 in amino acids: CASSSRDRGPYEQYF. The CDR3 DNA sequence: TGTGCCAGCAGCTCCCGGGACAGGGGGCCCTACGAGCAGTACTTC.